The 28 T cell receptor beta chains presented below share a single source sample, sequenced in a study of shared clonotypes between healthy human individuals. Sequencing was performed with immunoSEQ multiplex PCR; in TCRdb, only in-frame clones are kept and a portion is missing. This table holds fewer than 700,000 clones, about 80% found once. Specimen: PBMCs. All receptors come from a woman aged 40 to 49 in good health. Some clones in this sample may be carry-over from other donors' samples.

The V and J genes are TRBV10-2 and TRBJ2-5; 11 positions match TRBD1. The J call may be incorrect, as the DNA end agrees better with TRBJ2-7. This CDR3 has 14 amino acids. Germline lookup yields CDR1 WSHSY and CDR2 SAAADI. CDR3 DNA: TGCGCCAGCAGAGGGGGACAGGGGGCCTACGAGCAGTACTTC. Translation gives CASRGGQGAYEQYF.

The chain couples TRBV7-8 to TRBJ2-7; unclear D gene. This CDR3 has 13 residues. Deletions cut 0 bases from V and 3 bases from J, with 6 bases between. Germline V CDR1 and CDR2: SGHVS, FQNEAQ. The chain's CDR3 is CASSLADGYEQYF. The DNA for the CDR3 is TGTGCCAGCAGCTTAGCGGATGGCTACGAGCAGTACTTC.

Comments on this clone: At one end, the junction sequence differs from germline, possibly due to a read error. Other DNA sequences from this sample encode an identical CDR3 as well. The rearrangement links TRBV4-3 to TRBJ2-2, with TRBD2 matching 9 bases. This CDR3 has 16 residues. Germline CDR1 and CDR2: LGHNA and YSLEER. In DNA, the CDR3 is TGCGCCAGCAGCCAAGGACTAGCGGAGAACACCGGGGAGCTGTTCTTT. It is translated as CASSQGLAENTGELFF.

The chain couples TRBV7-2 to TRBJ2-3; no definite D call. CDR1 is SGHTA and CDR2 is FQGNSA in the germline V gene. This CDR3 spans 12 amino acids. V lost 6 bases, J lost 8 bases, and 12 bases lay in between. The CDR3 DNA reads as TGTGCCAGCAGTCCTGCACAAGGTACGCAGTATTTT. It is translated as CASSPAQGTQYF.

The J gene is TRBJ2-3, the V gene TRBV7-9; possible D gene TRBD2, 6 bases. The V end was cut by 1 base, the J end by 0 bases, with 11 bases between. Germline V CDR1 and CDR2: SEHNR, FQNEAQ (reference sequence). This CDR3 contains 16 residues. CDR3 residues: CASSLVGGASTDTQYF. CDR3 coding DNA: TGTGCCAGCAGCTTAGTCGGCGGGGCTAGCACAGATACGCAGTATTTT.

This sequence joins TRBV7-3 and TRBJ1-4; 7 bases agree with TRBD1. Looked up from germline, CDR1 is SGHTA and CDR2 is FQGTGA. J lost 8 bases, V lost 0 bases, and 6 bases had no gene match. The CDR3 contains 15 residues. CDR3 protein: CASSLTPQGNEKLFF. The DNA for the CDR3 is TGTGCCAGCAGCTTAACTCCACAGGGGAACGAAAAACTGTTTTTT.

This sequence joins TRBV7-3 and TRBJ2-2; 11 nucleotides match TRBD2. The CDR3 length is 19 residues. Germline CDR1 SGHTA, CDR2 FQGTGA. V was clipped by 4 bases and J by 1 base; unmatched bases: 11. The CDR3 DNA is TGTGCCAGCAGCTCCATTGGACTAGCGGGCACATGGAACACCGGGGAGCTGTTTTTT. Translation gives CASSSIGLAGTWNTGELFF.

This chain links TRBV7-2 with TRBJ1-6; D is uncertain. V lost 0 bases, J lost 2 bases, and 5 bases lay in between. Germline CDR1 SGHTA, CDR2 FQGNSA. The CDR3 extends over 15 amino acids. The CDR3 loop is CASSLAGAYNSPLHF. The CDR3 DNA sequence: TGTGCCAGCAGCTTAGCTGGCGCCTATAATTCACCCCTCCACTTT.

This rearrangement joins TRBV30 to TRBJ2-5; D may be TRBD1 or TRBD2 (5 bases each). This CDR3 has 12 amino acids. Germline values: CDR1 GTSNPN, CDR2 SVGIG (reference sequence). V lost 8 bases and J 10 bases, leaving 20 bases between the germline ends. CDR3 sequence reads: CAGGPTLGDQYF. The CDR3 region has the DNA TGTGCCGGGGGACCGACCTTAGGTGACCAGTACTTC.

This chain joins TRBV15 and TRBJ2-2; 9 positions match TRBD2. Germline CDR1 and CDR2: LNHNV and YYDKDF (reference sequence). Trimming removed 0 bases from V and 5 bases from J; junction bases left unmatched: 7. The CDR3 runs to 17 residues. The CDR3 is CATSRDLVAGETGELFF. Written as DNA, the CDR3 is TGTGCCACCAGCAGAGATTTGGTAGCGGGAGAAACCGGGGAGCTGTTTTTT. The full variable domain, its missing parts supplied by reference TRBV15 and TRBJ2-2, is DAMVIQNPRYQVTQFGKPVTLSCSQTLNHNVMYWYQQKSSQAPKLLFHYYDKDFNNEADTPDNFQSRRPNTSFCFLDIRSPGLGDTAMYLCATSRDLVAGETGELFFGEGSRLTVL.

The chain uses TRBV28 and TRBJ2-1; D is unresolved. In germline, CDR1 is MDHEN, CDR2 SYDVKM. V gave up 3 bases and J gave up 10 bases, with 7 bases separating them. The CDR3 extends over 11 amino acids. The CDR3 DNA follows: TGTGCCAGCAGTTTGGGTCACGAGCAGTTCTTC. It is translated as CASSLGHEQFF.

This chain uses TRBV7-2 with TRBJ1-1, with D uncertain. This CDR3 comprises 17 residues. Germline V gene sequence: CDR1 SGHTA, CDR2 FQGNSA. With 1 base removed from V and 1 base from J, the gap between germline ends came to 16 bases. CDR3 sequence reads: CASSLVSQALGNTEAFF. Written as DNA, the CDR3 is TGTGCCAGCAGCTTAGTCTCCCAGGCACTGGGGAACACTGAAGCTTTCTTT.

DNA for the CDR3: TGCGCCAGCAAATACCCCGAAACGAGAGTCAGGGTTAACGACTTCTGTAACTATGGCTACACCTTC. It encodes CASKYPETRVRVNDFCNYGYTF. The V gene is TRBV10-1, the J gene TRBJ1-2; possible D gene TRBD1, 5 bases. CDR1 is WNHNN and CDR2 is SYGVQD in the germline V gene (reference sequence). The V end lost 7 bases, the J end lost 1 base, and 37 bases lay between the germline ends. This CDR3 contains 22 residues.

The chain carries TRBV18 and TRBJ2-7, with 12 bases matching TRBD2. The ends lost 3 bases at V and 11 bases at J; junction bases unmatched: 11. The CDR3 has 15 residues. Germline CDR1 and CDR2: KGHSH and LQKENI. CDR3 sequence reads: CASSPGDGRTSGKYF. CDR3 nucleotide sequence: TGTGCCAGCTCACCGGGGGACGGTAGGACTAGCGGGAAGTACTTC. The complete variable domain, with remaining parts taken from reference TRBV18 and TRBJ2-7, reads NAGVMQNPRHLVRRRGQEARLRCSPMKGHSHVYWYRQLPEEGLKFMVYLQKENIIDESGMPKERFSAEFPKEGPSILRIQQVVRGDSAAYFCASSPGDGRTSGKYFGPGTRLTVT.

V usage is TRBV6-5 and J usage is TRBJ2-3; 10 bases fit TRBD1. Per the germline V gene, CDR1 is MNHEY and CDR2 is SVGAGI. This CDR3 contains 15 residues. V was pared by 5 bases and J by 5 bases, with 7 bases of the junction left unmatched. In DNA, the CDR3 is TGTGCCAGCAGTATTACGTGGACAGGGGGAGATACGCAGTATTTT. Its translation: CASSITWTGGDTQYF.

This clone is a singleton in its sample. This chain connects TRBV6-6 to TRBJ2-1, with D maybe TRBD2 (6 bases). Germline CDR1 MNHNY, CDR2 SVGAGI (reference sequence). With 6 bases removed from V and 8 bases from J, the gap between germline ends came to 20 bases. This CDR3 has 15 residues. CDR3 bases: TGTGCCAGCAGCCTGGGACTCCCAAGCACTCATGAGCAGTTCTTC. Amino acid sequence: CASSLGLPSTHEQFF.

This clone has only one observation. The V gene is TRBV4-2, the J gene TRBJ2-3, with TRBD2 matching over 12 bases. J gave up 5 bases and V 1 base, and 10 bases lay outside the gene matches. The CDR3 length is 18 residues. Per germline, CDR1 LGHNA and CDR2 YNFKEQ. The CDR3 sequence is CASSQGGLAGPRGDTQYF. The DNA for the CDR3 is TGTGCCAGCAGCCAAGGAGGACTAGCGGGACCCCGAGGAGATACGCAGTATTTT.

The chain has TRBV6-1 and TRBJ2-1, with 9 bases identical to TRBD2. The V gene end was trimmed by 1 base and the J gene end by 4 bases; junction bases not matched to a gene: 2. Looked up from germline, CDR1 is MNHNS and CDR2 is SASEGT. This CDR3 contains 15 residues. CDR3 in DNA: TGTGCCAGCAGTGAAGTGGGACTAGCATACAATGAGCAGTTCTTC. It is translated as CASSEVGLAYNEQFF.

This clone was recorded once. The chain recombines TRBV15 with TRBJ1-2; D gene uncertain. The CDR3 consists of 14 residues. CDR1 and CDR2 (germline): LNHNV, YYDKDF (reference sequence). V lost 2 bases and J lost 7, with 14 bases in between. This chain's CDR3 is CATSRLGTELGYTF. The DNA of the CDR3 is TGTGCCACCAGCAGATTAGGTACGGAGCTTGGCTACACCTTC.

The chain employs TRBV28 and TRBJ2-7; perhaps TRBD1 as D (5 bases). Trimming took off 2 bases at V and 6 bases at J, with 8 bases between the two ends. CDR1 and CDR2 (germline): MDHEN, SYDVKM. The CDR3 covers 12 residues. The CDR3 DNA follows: TGTGCCAGCAGTTTAAGGGGTGGCGAGCAGTACTTC. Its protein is CASSLRGGEQYF.

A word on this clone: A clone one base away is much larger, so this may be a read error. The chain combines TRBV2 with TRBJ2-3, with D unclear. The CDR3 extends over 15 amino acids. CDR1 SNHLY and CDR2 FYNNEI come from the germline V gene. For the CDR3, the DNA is TGTGCCAGCAGTGAAGGGGTCGGCCTCATGGATACGCGGTATTTT. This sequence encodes CASSEGVGLMDTRYF.

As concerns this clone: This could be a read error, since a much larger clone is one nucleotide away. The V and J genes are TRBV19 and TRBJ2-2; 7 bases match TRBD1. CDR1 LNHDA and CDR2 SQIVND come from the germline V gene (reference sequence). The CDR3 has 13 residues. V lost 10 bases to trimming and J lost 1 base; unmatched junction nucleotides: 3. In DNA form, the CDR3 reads TGTGCCACCAGGACAGGGAACACCGGGGAGCTGTTTTTT. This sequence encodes CATRTGNTGELFF. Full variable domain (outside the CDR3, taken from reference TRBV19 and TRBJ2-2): DGGITQSPKYLFRKEGQNVTLSCEQNLNHDAMYWYRQDPGQGLRLIYYSQIVNDFQKGDIAEGYSVSREKKESFPLTVTSAQKNPTAFYLCATRTGNTGELFFGEGSRLTVL.

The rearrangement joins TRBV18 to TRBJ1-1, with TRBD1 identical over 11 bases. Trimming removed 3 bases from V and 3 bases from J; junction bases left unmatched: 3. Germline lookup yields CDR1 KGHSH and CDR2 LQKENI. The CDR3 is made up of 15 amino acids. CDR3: CASSPQGQGDTEAFF. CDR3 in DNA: TGTGCCAGCTCACCGCAGGGACAGGGGGACACTGAAGCTTTCTTT.

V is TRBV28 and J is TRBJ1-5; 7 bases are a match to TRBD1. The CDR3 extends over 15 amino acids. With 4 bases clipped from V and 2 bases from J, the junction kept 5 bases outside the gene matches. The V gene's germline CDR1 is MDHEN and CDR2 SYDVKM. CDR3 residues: CASSSPGGRNQPQHF. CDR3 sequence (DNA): TGTGCCAGCAGTTCTCCAGGGGGACGCAATCAGCCCCAGCATTTT. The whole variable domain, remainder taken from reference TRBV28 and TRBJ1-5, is DVKVTQSSRYLVKRTGEKVFLECVQDMDHENMFWYRQDPGLGLRLIYFSYDVKMKEKGDIPEGYSVSREKKERFSLILESASTNQTSMYLCASSSPGGRNQPQHFGDGTRLSIL.

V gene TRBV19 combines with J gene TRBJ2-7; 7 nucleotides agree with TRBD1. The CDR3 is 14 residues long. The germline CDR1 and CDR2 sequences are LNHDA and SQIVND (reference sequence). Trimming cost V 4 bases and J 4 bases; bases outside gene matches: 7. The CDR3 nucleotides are TGTGCCAGTAGTACCACAGGGGATGCGTACGAGCAGTACTTC. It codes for CASSTTGDAYEQYF.

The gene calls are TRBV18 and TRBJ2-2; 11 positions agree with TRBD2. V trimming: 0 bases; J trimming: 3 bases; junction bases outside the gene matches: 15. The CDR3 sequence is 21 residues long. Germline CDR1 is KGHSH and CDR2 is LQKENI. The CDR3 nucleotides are TGTGCCAGCTCACCACCCCCGGCCAGGGGGCAACTAGCGGGAGACACCGGGGAGCTGTTTTTT. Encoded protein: CASSPPPARGQLAGDTGELFF.

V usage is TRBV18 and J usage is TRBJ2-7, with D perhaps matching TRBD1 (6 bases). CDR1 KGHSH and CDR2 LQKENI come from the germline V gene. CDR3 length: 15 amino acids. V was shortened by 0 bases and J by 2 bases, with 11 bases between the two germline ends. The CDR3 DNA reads TGTGCCAGCTCACCACCGGCTAGGACAGCCTACGAGCAGTACTTC. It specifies CASSPPARTAYEQYF.

DNA for the CDR3: TGTGCCAGCAGTGATCATAAGCGGGAGCCGGGCTCCTACGAGCAGTACTTC. Translated, it gives CASSDHKREPGSYEQYF. The chain joins TRBV6-4 to TRBJ2-7, with 8 bases matching TRBD2. This CDR3 is 17 amino acids long. CDR1 and CDR2 (germline): MRHNA, SNTAGT. The V segment lost 3 bases and the J segment 0 bases; nucleotides outside the gene matches: 10.